This T cell receptor beta chain derives from a study of shared clonotypes between healthy human individuals. The table lists this clone with a few counts. The V end was cut by 4 bases, the J end by 4 bases, with 19 bases between. Germline-derived CDR1 and CDR2 are GTSNPN and SVGIG (reference sequence). This CDR3 has 15 amino acids. Each sorted subset replicate got 200 ng genomic DNA, approximately 27,000 genomes. Produced via immunoSEQ multiplex PCR; TCRdb's table is partial and in-frame only. The data show about 1 million clones, under 80% seen once. The receptor was derived from a man aged 18 to 29 in good health. What was sequenced was memory CD4+ T cells sorted from blood. The subset: CD45RA-negative fraction. V and J are TRBV30 and TRBJ1-1; perhaps TRBD1 as D (5 bases). CDR3 sequence reads: CAWMKGVVGTTEAFF. CDR3 in DNA: TGTGCCTGGATGAAGGGAGTGGTGGGGACCACTGAAGCTTTCTTT.